Below, one T cell receptor (beta chain) is given with its context. The sample is drawn from a study of blood T cell repertoires in COVID-19. Looking at the study overall: Samples representing acute and convalescent COVID-19 were sourced from the United States, Italy and Spain. From T cells, B-cell-depleted T cells, or PBMCs came the material, which was cDNA or gDNA.

In the authors' workflow: It was from reference gene primer amplification that nucleated cell counts were estimated. This table comes from immunoSEQ multiplex PCR, and its TCRdb copy is limited to in-frame clones, with some not included. Clonal size and the V and J genes are those of that table, whereas D and trimming came from the DNA. The profile covers 70,000 to 85,000 clones, with approximately 82% appearing a single time and about 42% taken by the ten largest. Germline V gives CDR1 LGHDT, CDR2 YNNKEL (reference sequence). V was shortened by 1 base and J by 3 bases, with 11 bases between the two germline ends. This CDR3 has 15 residues.

This sequence joins TRBV3-1 (or the pseudogene TRBV3-2) and TRBJ2-3, with D possibly being TRBD1 (5 bases). The sample taken for sequencing was peripheral blood. This clonotype originated in a man aged 80 or over with active or convalescent COVID-19. CDR3 DNA sequence: TGTGCCAGCAGCCAAGTAGGGGTTTGGACAGATACGCAGTATTTT. This gives the protein CASSQVGVWTDTQYF.